The 27 T cell receptor beta chains reported below all come from one sample, sequenced in a study of T-cell reconstitution after alpha-beta-depleted transplantation in children. During its preparation, the TCRbeta library received unique molecular identifiers. TCRdb re-analysed the PCR reads in MiXCR, keeping a single row per CDR3 protein. Found here are 450,000 to 600,000 distinct CDR3 sequences, approximately 29% of them singletons; the top ten hold around 2.5%. The sample consisted of PBMCs from the stem cell graft donor, taken from the stem cell graft. These receptors all come from a human donor who donated a stem cell graft to a child with aplastic anemia.

This clonotype was observed many times. J is TRBJ1-1 and V is TRBV29-1; TRBD1 agrees at 8 bases. Germline lookup yields CDR1 SQVTM and CDR2 ANQGSEA. J was trimmed by 7 bases and V by 7 bases; bases with no gene match: 11. The CDR3 totals 13 residues. CDR3 DNA: TGCAGCGCCGAAGGACAGGGATTGGGTGAAGCTTTCTTT. This sequence encodes CSAEGQGLGEAFF.

V and J are TRBV12-3 or TRBV12-4 and TRBJ2-2; possibly TRBD2 for D (6 bases). The CDR3 is made up of 15 amino acids. Trimming stripped 6 bases from V and 7 bases from J, with 18 bases between. The DNA of the CDR3 is TGTGCCAGCAGGCTATTCGGGAGAGGGATCGGGGAGCTGTTTTTT. Protein sequence: CASRLFGRGIGELFF.

V gene TRBV10-3 combines with J gene TRBJ2-7; 8 bases match TRBD1. Per the germline V gene, CDR1 is ENHRY and CDR2 is SYGVKD. After removal of 7 bases from V and 3 bases from J, the junction contained 5 bases not matched to a gene. The CDR3 extends over 13 amino acids. The CDR3 region has the DNA TGTGCCATCAACGACAGGGGCGTCTACGAGCAGTACTTC. Its protein is CAINDRGVYEQYF.

In its sample, this clonotype was seen a few times. V is TRBV19 and J is TRBJ2-5; possibly TRBD1 for D (6 bases). Trimming stripped 4 bases from V and 1 base from J, with 10 bases between. Germline V lookup: CDR1 LNHDA, CDR2 SQIVND (reference sequence). The CDR3 runs to 14 residues. The DNA for the CDR3 is TGTGCCAGTAGTACAGGACAGTTCCAAGAGACCCAGTACTTC. This gives the protein CASSTGQFQETQYF.

This clonotype was seen more than once but under ten times. The chain joins TRBV7-8 to TRBJ1-1; D might be TRBD1 (6 bases). CDR1 is SGHVS, CDR2 FQNEAQ, per germline. The CDR3 spans 15 residues. V was pared by 1 base and J by 3 bases, with 12 bases between. The CDR3 sequence: CASSLGGGAYTEAFF. In DNA, the CDR3 is TGTGCCAGCAGCTTAGGCGGGGGCGCATACACTGAAGCTTTCTTT.

This clonotype occurred once. The rearrangement joins TRBV6-1 to TRBJ2-1; 8 bases map to TRBD2. The CDR3 totals 15 residues. CDR1 is MNHNS and CDR2 is SASEGT in the germline V gene. Losses at the gene ends were 4 bases for V and 7 bases for J; bases not matched to a gene: 9. Here the CDR3 reads CASSAPREGRNEQFF. The CDR3 coding sequence is TGTGCCAGCAGTGCCCCCCGGGAGGGTAGGAATGAGCAGTTCTTC.

There are a few counts of this clonotype. The J gene is TRBJ2-1, the V gene TRBV5-1; 7 bases are a match to TRBD2. V lost 3 bases and J lost 3; bases outside the gene matches: 9. This CDR3 spans 16 amino acids. Germline V CDR1 and CDR2: SGHRS, YFSETQ. CDR3 nucleotide sequence: TGCGCCAGCAGCTGGGGGGACTATGAGGGCTACAATGAGCAGTTCTTC. Its translation is CASSWGDYEGYNEQFF.

This clonotype was seen more than once but under ten times. The chain uses TRBV5-6 and TRBJ2-2; D is possibly TRBD1 (5 bases). The CDR3 is made up of 14 amino acids. Trimming shortened V by 2 bases and J by 3 bases, and 8 bases separated the two germline ends. Germline V gene sequence: CDR1 SGHDT, CDR2 YYEEEE. CDR3 DNA sequence: TGTGCCAGCAGCTTTGACAGACACACCGGGGAGCTGTTTTTT. It codes for CASSFDRHTGELFF.

V usage is TRBV5-1 and J usage is TRBJ2-2; D is unclear. Looked up from germline, CDR1 is SGHRS and CDR2 is YFSETQ. Deletions cut 1 base from V and 3 bases from J, with 10 bases between. CDR3 size: 15 residues. The CDR3 protein is CASSLILGDTGELFF. CDR3 in DNA: TGCGCCAGCAGCTTGATACTTGGGGACACCGGGGAGCTGTTTTTT.

V is TRBV29-1 and J is TRBJ2-3; D possibly corresponds to TRBD2 (6 bases). Looked up from germline, CDR1 is SQVTM and CDR2 is ANQGSEA. V lost 6 bases and J lost 0, with 13 bases in between. The CDR3 length is 14 residues. CDR3 region: CSVGRLSSTDTQYF. CDR3 in DNA: TGCAGCGTCGGGAGACTATCTAGCACAGATACGCAGTATTTT.

A few counts support this clonotype. The genes are TRBV29-1 and TRBJ2-1; 9 nucleotides match TRBD2. The CDR3 is 15 amino acids. Germline CDR1 SQVTM, CDR2 ANQGSEA. The trim removed 3 bases at V and 1 base at J, leaving 4 bases unmatched. In nucleotides, the CDR3 is TGCAGCGTTGAGGTAGCGGGAGTGTCCTACAATGAGCAGTTCTTC. Protein product: CSVEVAGVSYNEQFF.

This clonotype was seen only a few times. CDR3 sequence: CASSPGPGTGAYQETQYF. Written as DNA, the CDR3 is TGTGCCAGCAGCCCGGGTCCCGGGACAGGGGCGTACCAAGAGACCCAGTACTTC. The gene calls are TRBV7-3 and TRBJ2-5; 10 bases line up with TRBD1. The trim removed 5 bases at V and 0 bases at J, leaving 12 bases unmatched. This CDR3 is 18 amino acids long. Germline V gene data show CDR1 as SGHTA and CDR2 as FQGTGA.

This sequence joins TRBV5-5 and TRBJ1-2; D not certain. V was pared by 6 bases and J by 8 bases, with 20 bases between. The CDR3 runs to 14 residues. Germline-derived CDR1 and CDR2 are SGHKS and YYEKEE (reference sequence). CDR3 coding DNA: TGTGCCAGCAACCCCATGGAGGGCCGGCAAGGCTACACCTTC. It translates to CASNPMEGRQGYTF.

The gene calls are TRBV7-9 and TRBJ2-1; 10 nucleotides align to TRBD2. The CDR3 has 14 amino acids. The J segment lost 15 bases and the V segment lost 5 bases, leaving 13 bases of the junction unmatched. Per the germline V gene, CDR1 is SEHNR and CDR2 is FQNEAQ (reference sequence). CDR3 sequence: CASSTEREGRELFF. The CDR3 nucleotides are TGTGCCAGCAGCACGGAGCGGGAGGGACGGGAACTGTTCTTC.

The rearrangement joins TRBV15 to TRBJ1-5; no clear D. This CDR3 is 15 amino acids long. Trimming removed 1 base at V and 1 base at J, with 8 bases between. The germline V gene has CDR1 LNHNV and CDR2 YYDKDF (reference sequence). CDR3 nucleotides: TGTGCCACCAGCAGAGCTCGCGGGAGCAATCAGCCCCAGCATTTT. Its translation: CATSRARGSNQPQHF.

The rearrangement joins TRBV19 to TRBJ1-5; D remains ambiguous. Germline V gene sequence: CDR1 LNHDA, CDR2 SQIVND (reference sequence). This CDR3 has 12 residues. Trimming took 4 bases from V and 7 from J, leaving 8 bases between them. The CDR3 DNA reads as TGTGCCAGTAGTACACCTGAACAGCCCCAGCATTTT. Protein sequence: CASSTPEQPQHF.

The chain couples TRBV29-1 to TRBJ2-1; no firm D call. Trimming took 4 bases from V and 3 from J, leaving 4 bases between them. This CDR3 has 11 amino acids. The V gene's germline CDR1 is SQVTM and CDR2 ANQGSEA. The CDR3 bases are TGCAGCGTTGCCAGCTACAATGAGCAGTTCTTC. Its protein is CSVASYNEQFF.

This chain links TRBV7-9 with TRBJ1-5; 9 nucleotides align to TRBD1. Per the germline V gene, CDR1 is SEHNR and CDR2 is FQNEAQ (reference sequence). Trimming took 4 bases from V and 3 from J; bases not matched to a gene: 4. CDR3 length: 15 residues. The CDR3 here is CASSSDRGANQPQHF. The DNA of the CDR3 is TGTGCCAGCAGCTCGGACAGGGGTGCCAATCAGCCCCAGCATTTT.

This chain connects TRBV13 to TRBJ1-1; the D gene is possibly TRBD1 (6 bases). This CDR3 region has 13 residues. Deletions cut 5 bases from V and 10 bases from J, with 17 bases between. Looked up from germline, CDR1 is PRHDT and CDR2 is FYEKMQ (reference sequence). The CDR3 loop is CASSPAGGYGAFF. CDR3 DNA sequence: TGTGCCAGCAGCCCCGCCGGGGGCTATGGAGCTTTCTTT.

The chain joins TRBV20-1 to TRBJ1-5; D ambiguous. The CDR3 is 13 residues long. CDR1 DFQATT and CDR2 SNEGSKA come from the germline V gene (reference sequence). V was cut by 4 bases and J by 1 base, with 8 bases left in between. CDR3 sequence (DNA): TGCAGTGCTACCGTGGTAAGCAATCAGCCCCAGCATTTT. Encoded protein: CSATVVSNQPQHF.

V gene TRBV5-1 combines with J gene TRBJ2-1; 7 bases agree with TRBD2. The germline V gene encodes CDR1 SGHRS and CDR2 YFSETQ. After removal of 0 bases from V and 6 bases from J, the junction contained 9 bases not matched to a gene. The CDR3 spans 16 residues. CDR3 loop: CASSLVRLAVLNEQFF. The CDR3 DNA is TGCGCCAGCAGCTTGGTGAGGCTAGCGGTCCTCAATGAGCAGTTCTTC.

The J gene is TRBJ1-5, the V gene TRBV19; D remains unclear. V gave up 9 bases and J gave up 0 bases, with 21 bases separating them. Germline CDR1 LNHDA, CDR2 SQIVND (reference sequence). The CDR3 runs 17 residues. The CDR3 DNA is TGTGCCAGCTCGTTTGGCTCCCGGGAGAATAGCAATCAGCCCCAGCATTTT. This translates into CASSFGSRENSNQPQHF. The complete variable domain, with remaining parts taken from reference TRBV19 and TRBJ1-5, reads DGGITQSPKYLFRKEGQNVTLSCEQNLNHDAMYWYRQDPGQGLRLIYYSQIVNDFQKGDIAEGYSVSREKKESFPLTVTSAQKNPTAFYLCASSFGSRENSNQPQHFGDGTRLSIL.

The table lists this clonotype with a few counts. This chain uses TRBV27 with TRBJ1-1, with a tentative D call TRBD1 (5 bases). The CDR3 spans 16 residues. CDR1 is MNHEY and CDR2 is SMNVEV in the germline V gene (reference sequence). With 5 bases removed from V and 10 bases from J, the gap between germline ends came to 26 bases. The CDR3 nucleotides read TGTGCCAGCAGTCCTATTGGGGCTTTTTGGAATATCGGAGCTTTCTTT. Amino acids: CASSPIGAFWNIGAFF.

In this sample, this clonotype turned up once. The genes are TRBV5-1 and TRBJ2-1, with 10 bases aligning to TRBD2. Trimming removed 0 bases from V and 7 bases from J; junction bases left unmatched: 4. This CDR3 contains 15 residues. Per the germline V gene, CDR1 is SGHRS and CDR2 is YFSETQ. The CDR3 DNA reads TGCGCCAGCAGCTTGGACACTAGCGGGATGAATGAGCAGTTCTTC. Encoded protein: CASSLDTSGMNEQFF. Using reference TRBV5-1 and TRBJ2-1 for the parts outside the CDR3, the full variable domain is KAGVTQTPRYLIKTRGQQVTLSCSPISGHRSVSWYQQTPGQGLQFLFEYFSETQRNKGNFPGRFSGRQFSNSRSEMNVSTLELGDSALYLCASSLDTSGMNEQFFGPGTRLTVL.

CDR3 sequence (DNA): TGCAGTGCCCGGGACAGGGGGCATAGGAATTCACCCCTCCACTTT. Protein product: CSARDRGHRNSPLHF. The chain employs TRBV20-1 and TRBJ1-6; the match to TRBD1 covers 12 bases. Trimming took 6 bases from V and 7 from J; bases not matched to a gene: 7. The CDR3 runs to 15 residues. CDR1 and CDR2 (germline): DFQATT, SNEGSKA (reference sequence).

Here the CDR3 reads CASSPGPLTEAFF. Here the CDR3 DNA reads TGTGCCAGCAGCCCAGGACCCCTCACTGAAGCTTTCTTT. The chain uses TRBV4-2 and TRBJ1-1; D remains ambiguous. The CDR3 loop spans 13 amino acids. CDR1 is LGHNA, CDR2 YNFKEQ, per germline. The V end was cut by 4 bases, the J end by 4 bases, with 10 bases between.

This chain joins TRBV29-1 and TRBJ1-1; D call uncertain. Deletions cut 0 bases from V and 1 base from J, with 6 bases between. CDR1 SQVTM and CDR2 ANQGSEA come from the germline V gene. This CDR3 spans 13 amino acids. CDR3 in amino acids: CSVEETPNTEAFF. The CDR3, as DNA: TGCAGCGTTGAAGAAACACCGAACACTGAAGCTTTCTTT.